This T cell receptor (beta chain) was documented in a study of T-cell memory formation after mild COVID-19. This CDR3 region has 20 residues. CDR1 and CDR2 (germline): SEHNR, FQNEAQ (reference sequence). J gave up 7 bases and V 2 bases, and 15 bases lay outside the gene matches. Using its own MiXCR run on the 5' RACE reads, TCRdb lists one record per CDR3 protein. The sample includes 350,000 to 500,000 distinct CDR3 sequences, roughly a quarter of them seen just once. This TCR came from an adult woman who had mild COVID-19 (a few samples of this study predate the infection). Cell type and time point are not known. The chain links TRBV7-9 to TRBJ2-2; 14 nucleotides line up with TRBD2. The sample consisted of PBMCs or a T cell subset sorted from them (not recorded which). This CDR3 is CASSLPRPGTSGGVGGELFF. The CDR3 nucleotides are TGTGCCAGCAGCTTACCCCGACCCGGGACTAGCGGGGGTGTCGGCGGGGAGCTGTTTTTT.